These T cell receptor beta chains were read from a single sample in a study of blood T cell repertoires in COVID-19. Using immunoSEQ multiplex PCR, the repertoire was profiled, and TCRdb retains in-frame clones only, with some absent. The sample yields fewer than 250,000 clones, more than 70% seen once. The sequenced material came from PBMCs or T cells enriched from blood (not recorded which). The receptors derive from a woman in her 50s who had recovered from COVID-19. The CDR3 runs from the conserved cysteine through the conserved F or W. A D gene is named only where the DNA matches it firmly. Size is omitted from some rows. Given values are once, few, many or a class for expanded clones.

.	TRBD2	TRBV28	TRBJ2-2	TGTGCCAGCATTCTAGCGGGAGCTGGCGGGGAGCTGTTTTTT	CASILAGAGGELFF
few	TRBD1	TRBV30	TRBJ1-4	TGTGCCTGGAGCGGGGGACAGGGAACTAATGAAAAACTGTTTTTT	CAWSGGQGTNEKLFF
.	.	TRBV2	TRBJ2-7	TGTGCCAGCGACAAACAGGGAAGGTCCTACGAGCAGTACTTC	CASDKQGRSYEQYF
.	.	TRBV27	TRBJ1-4	TGTGCCAGCAGCGAGAGGAGTTGGGATGAAAAACTGTTTTTT	CASSERSWDEKLFF
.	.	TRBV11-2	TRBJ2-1	TGTGCCAGCAGCAGCCGGAGAGCTTACAATGAGCAGTTCTTC	CASSSRRAYNEQFF
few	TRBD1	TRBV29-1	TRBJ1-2	TGCAGCGTTTTGACAGGGGATGGATACGGCTACACCTTC	CSVLTGDGYGYTF
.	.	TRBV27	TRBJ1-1	TGTGCCAGCAGCCCGGAGGACGGGGAGTACACTGAAGCTTTCTTT	CASSPEDGEYTEAFF
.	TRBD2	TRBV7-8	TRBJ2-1	TGTGCCAGCAGCCTCGGGACTAGCGGCAATGAGCAGTTCTTC	CASSLGTSGNEQFF
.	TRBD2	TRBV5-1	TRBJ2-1	TGCGCCAGCAGCTTGGGTAGCGGGAGCAACAATGAGCAGTTCTTC	CASSLGSGSNNEQFF
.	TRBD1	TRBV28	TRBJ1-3	TGTGCCAGCAGTTTGGCCGGGACAGGGGGATACACCATATATTTT	CASSLAGTGGYTIYF
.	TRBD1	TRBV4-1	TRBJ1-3	TGCGCCAGCAGCCCGGGGCTCGACAGGGGGCTTGGAAACACCATATATTTT	CASSPGLDRGLGNTIYF
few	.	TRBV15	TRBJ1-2	TGTGCCACCAGCAGAGATGTAAACTATGGCTACACCTTC	CATSRDVNYGYTF
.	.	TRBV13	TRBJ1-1	TGTGCCAGCAGCTTGGGAGGGAGTAGTGGCACTGAAGCTTTCTTT	CASSLGGSSGTEAFF
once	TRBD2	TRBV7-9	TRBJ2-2	TGTGCCAGCAGCCAAATAGCGGGAGAGGGGACCGGGGAGCTGTTTTTT	CASSQIAGEGTGELFF
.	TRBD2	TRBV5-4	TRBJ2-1	TGTGCCAGCAGCGGGAGCGGGGGCTACAATGAGCAGTTCTTC	CASSGSGGYNEQFF
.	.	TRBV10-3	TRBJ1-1	TGTGCCATCAGCACTAGGAGTTTTGGGTCCACTGAAGCTTTCTTT	CAISTRSFGSTEAFF
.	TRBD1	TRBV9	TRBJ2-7	TGTGCCAGCAGCGTAGACAGGACAGGGTTAGGCGAGCAGTACTTC	CASSVDRTGLGEQYF
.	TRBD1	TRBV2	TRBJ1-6	TGTGCCAGCGAACAGGGGGAAGGTTCACCCCTCCACTTT	CASEQGEGSPLHF
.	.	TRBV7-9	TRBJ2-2	TGTGCCAGCAGCACACCGGGACACACGGCGATGAACACCGGGGAGCTGTTTTTT	CASSTPGHTAMNTGELFF
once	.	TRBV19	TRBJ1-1	TGTGCCAGTAGTATGGCCGACGGGTACACTGAAGCTTTCTTT	CASSMADGYTEAFF
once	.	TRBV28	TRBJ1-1	TGTGCCAGCATTACAAACACTGAAGCTTTCTTT	CASITNTEAFF
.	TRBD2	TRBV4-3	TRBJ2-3	TGCGCCAGCAGCCAAGATGGCGGGGGTACGCAGTATTTT	CASSQDGGGTQYF
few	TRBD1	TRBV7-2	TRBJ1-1	TGTGCCAGCAGCGAAACAGGGGTCCGCACTGAAGCTTTCTTT	CASSETGVRTEAFF
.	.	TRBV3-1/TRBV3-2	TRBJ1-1	TGTGCCAGCACCCGGGGGAGCTTATACATGAACACTGAAGCTTTCTTT	CASTRGSLYMNTEAFF
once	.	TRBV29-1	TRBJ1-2	TGCACCACCCGAGCCGGTGGCTACACCTTC	CTTRAGGYTF
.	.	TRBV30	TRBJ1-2	TGTGCCTCCCAGGGAGGGGACGCGGGCAACTATGGCTACACCTTC	CASQGGDAGNYGYTF
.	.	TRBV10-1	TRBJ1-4	TGCGCCAGCAGCTACCAAGAGGGTGAAAAACTGTTTTTT	CASSYQEGEKLFF
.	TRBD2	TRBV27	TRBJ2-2	TGTGCCGCCTGGACTAGCCGTGACACCGGGGAGCTGTTTTTT	CAAWTSRDTGELFF
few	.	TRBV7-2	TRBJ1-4	TGTGCCAGCAGCTTAAGGGCAGGGCTTAATGAAAAACTGTTTTTT	CASSLRAGLNEKLFF
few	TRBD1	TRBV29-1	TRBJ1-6	TGCAGCGTTGGACAGGGTATTAATTCACCCCTCCACTTT	CSVGQGINSPLHF
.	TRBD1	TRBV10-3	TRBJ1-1	TGTGCCATCAGTGAAGATGGGACAGGGCCGTCCACTGAAGCTTTCTTT	CAISEDGTGPSTEAFF
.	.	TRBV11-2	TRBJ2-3	TGTGCCAGCAGCTTAATGGGACTTCCCACAGATACGCAGTATTTT	CASSLMGLPTDTQYF
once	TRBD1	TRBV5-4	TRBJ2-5	TGTGCCAGCAGTCGGGACAGACCTCCGGCGGAGACCCAGTACTTC	CASSRDRPPAETQYF
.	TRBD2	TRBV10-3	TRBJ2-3	TGTGCCATCAGTGGTCAAGCGGGGGGGGATACGCAGTATTTT	CAISGQAGGDTQYF
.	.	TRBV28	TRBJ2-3	TGTGCCAGCAGTTCTTACAGGCAGGGAGATACGCAGTATTTT	CASSSYRQGDTQYF
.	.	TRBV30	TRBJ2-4	TGTGCCTGCATACCGGGGGTAGCCAAAAACATTCAGTACTTC	CACIPGVAKNIQYF